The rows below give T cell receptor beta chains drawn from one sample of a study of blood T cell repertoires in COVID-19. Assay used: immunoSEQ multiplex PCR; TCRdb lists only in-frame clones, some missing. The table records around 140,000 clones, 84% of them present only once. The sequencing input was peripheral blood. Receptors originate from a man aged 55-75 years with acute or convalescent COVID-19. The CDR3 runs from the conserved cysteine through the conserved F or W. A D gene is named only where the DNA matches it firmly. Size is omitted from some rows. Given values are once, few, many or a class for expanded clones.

CDR3 DNA: TGTGCCAGCAGCTTAGGGGCAGGGGACACCGGGGAGCTGTTTTTT; CDR3 protein: CASSLGAGDTGELFF; J gene: TRBJ2-2; clone size: once; D gene: .; V gene: TRBV7-7
CDR3 DNA: TGTGCCACCAGCCATTCCGGAGGGGGCGCACCCCAAGAGACCCAGTACTTC; CDR3 protein: CATSHSGGGAPQETQYF; J gene: TRBJ2-5; clone size: .; D gene: .; V gene: TRBV19
CDR3 DNA: TGTGCAAGTTCAACCGGTATAAACTATGGCTACACCTTC; CDR3 protein: CASSTGINYGYTF; J gene: TRBJ1-2; clone size: few; D gene: .; V gene: TRBV30
CDR3 DNA: TGTGCCAGCACCGAATCCGGGACTACAAACAATGAGCAGTTCTTC; CDR3 protein: CASTESGTTNNEQFF; J gene: TRBJ2-1; clone size: .; D gene: TRBD2; V gene: TRBV9
CDR3 DNA: TGTGCCAGCAGTGAACAGGATTTGAAGGTGGATACGCAGTATTTT; CDR3 protein: CASSEQDLKVDTQYF; J gene: TRBJ2-3; clone size: .; D gene: .; V gene: TRBV6-1
CDR3 DNA: TGCGCCAGCAGCCAAGATTGGCAGGGGCCTTATCAGCCCCAGCATTTT; CDR3 protein: CASSQDWQGPYQPQHF; J gene: TRBJ1-5; clone size: .; D gene: .; V gene: TRBV4-1
CDR3 DNA: TGTGCCAGCAGCTTCTCCATGGACAGGGACCTATCATCCGAGCAGTACTTC; CDR3 protein: CASSFSMDRDLSSEQYF; J gene: TRBJ2-7; clone size: .; D gene: TRBD1; V gene: TRBV5-6
CDR3 DNA: TGTGCCAGCAGCTTGGAGGGAGGGATCTATGGCTACACCTTC; CDR3 protein: CASSLEGGIYGYTF; J gene: TRBJ1-2; clone size: .; D gene: .; V gene: TRBV5-4
CDR3 DNA: TGTGCCAGCAGCCCCGGGGGACTAGCGATCTACGAGCAGTACTTC; CDR3 protein: CASSPGGLAIYEQYF; J gene: TRBJ2-7; clone size: .; D gene: TRBD2; V gene: TRBV3-1/TRBV3-2
CDR3 DNA: TGTGCCAGCAGCCGAAGCTATACGCAGTATTTT; CDR3 protein: CASSRSYTQYF; J gene: TRBJ2-3; clone size: .; D gene: .; V gene: TRBV11-2
CDR3 DNA: TGTGCCAGCAGCTCCCTAAGAGAGTATACCACCGGGGAGCTGTTTTTT; CDR3 protein: CASSSLREYTTGELFF; J gene: TRBJ2-2; clone size: .; D gene: .; V gene: TRBV7-8
CDR3 DNA: TGTGCCAGCAGCTTGGGACAGGGGAACGTCTATGGCTACACCTTC; CDR3 protein: CASSLGQGNVYGYTF; J gene: TRBJ1-2; clone size: .; D gene: TRBD1; V gene: TRBV5-5
CDR3 DNA: TGTGCCAGCAGCCCGGGACTCCAGTTCAACGAGCAGTACTTC; CDR3 protein: CASSPGLQFNEQYF; J gene: TRBJ2-7; clone size: .; D gene: .; V gene: TRBV7-3
CDR3 DNA: TGTGCCAGCAGCTTAAGCGAGCGGGAGATGGTCGAGCAGTTCTTC; CDR3 protein: CASSLSEREMVEQFF; J gene: TRBJ2-1; clone size: .; D gene: TRBD2; V gene: TRBV11-1
CDR3 DNA: TGTGCCAGTAGTATGGGAGGGGTAGGGCTAGCGGGAGCGGTGGGGTCGGCAGATACGCAGTATTTT; CDR3 protein: CASSMGGVGLAGAVGSADTQYF; J gene: TRBJ2-3; clone size: .; D gene: TRBD2; V gene: TRBV19
CDR3 DNA: TGTGCCAGCAGCCCCCGAGGAGGACTGTTTGGCGGGGAGCTGTTTTTT; CDR3 protein: CASSPRGGLFGGELFF; J gene: TRBJ2-2; clone size: .; D gene: .; V gene: TRBV7-9
CDR3 DNA: TGTGCCAGCAGCCGGAGACAGGGGTATGGCACTGAAGCTTTCTTT; CDR3 protein: CASSRRQGYGTEAFF; J gene: TRBJ1-1; clone size: .; D gene: TRBD1; V gene: TRBV14
CDR3 DNA: TGTGCCAGCAGTGACCAGGGGGACAGCTACGAGCAGTACTTC; CDR3 protein: CASSDQGDSYEQYF; J gene: TRBJ2-7; clone size: .; D gene: TRBD1; V gene: TRBV6-4
CDR3 DNA: TGTGCCAGCAGCGTTCAGGGAAGTGGGGCCAACGTCCTGACTTTC; CDR3 protein: CASSVQGSGANVLTF; J gene: TRBJ2-6; clone size: .; D gene: .; V gene: TRBV9
CDR3 DNA: TGTGCCAGTAGCCCGGGAACGACCTACGAGCAGTACTTC; CDR3 protein: CASSPGTTYEQYF; J gene: TRBJ2-7; clone size: once; D gene: .; V gene: TRBV19
CDR3 DNA: TGTGCCAGCAGCCAAGAAGCTAGCGGGGATTGGGAGACCCAGTACTTC; CDR3 protein: CASSQEASGDWETQYF; J gene: TRBJ2-5; clone size: .; D gene: TRBD2; V gene: TRBV4-2
CDR3 DNA: TGTGCCAGCAGCTTGCAGGGAGGTACTGAAGCTTTCTTT; CDR3 protein: CASSLQGGTEAFF; J gene: TRBJ1-1; clone size: once; D gene: .; V gene: TRBV5-4
CDR3 DNA: TGTGCCAGCAGCCAACGGACAGGGGAGAGCACCGGGGAGCTGTTTTTT; CDR3 protein: CASSQRTGESTGELFF; J gene: TRBJ2-2; clone size: .; D gene: TRBD1; V gene: TRBV9
CDR3 DNA: TGTGCCACCAGTCGGGGAGGGAGCCAAGAGACCCAGTACTTC; CDR3 protein: CATSRGGSQETQYF; J gene: TRBJ2-5; clone size: .; D gene: TRBD2; V gene: TRBV24-1
CDR3 DNA: TGCGCCAGCTCTCAAGAAACTAGCGGAAGAAACTACGAGCAGTACTTC; CDR3 protein: CASSQETSGRNYEQYF; J gene: TRBJ2-7; clone size: .; D gene: TRBD2; V gene: TRBV5-1
CDR3 DNA: TGTGCCACCAGTGACCGACCGGGACACCTTGGGGGAGCTTTCTTT; CDR3 protein: CATSDRPGHLGGAFF; J gene: TRBJ1-1; clone size: .; D gene: .; V gene: TRBV24-1
CDR3 DNA: TGTGCCAGCAGTTTTGCAGGGGGGAATCAGCCCCAGCATTTT; CDR3 protein: CASSFAGGNQPQHF; J gene: TRBJ1-5; clone size: .; D gene: TRBD1; V gene: TRBV27
CDR3 DNA: TGTGCCAGCAGCCAAGATCCGGGACTCGACACCGGGGAGCTGTTTTTT; CDR3 protein: CASSQDPGLDTGELFF; J gene: TRBJ2-2; clone size: .; D gene: .; V gene: TRBV4-2
CDR3 DNA: TGTGCCAGCAGTTCTACCTCCTCTGGGGCCAACGTCCTGACTTTC; CDR3 protein: CASSSTSSGANVLTF; J gene: TRBJ2-6; clone size: .; D gene: .; V gene: TRBV27
CDR3 DNA: TGTGCCAGCACCCCCCCGAATACCCGGGCGGGACCGCGCACCGGGGAGCTGTTTTTT; CDR3 protein: CASTPPNTRAGPRTGELFF; J gene: TRBJ2-2; clone size: once; D gene: .; V gene: TRBV28
CDR3 DNA: TGTGCCAGCAGTTTTCAGACAGGGAACACCGGGGAGCTGTTTTTT; CDR3 protein: CASSFQTGNTGELFF; J gene: TRBJ2-2; clone size: .; D gene: .; V gene: TRBV27
CDR3 DNA: TGTGCCAGTAGTATAGATCCCGCAGGGTACTATGGCTACACCTTC; CDR3 protein: CASSIDPAGYYGYTF; J gene: TRBJ1-2; clone size: .; D gene: .; V gene: TRBV19
CDR3 DNA: TGTGCCAGCAGCTTAGCGGAGGGGGCAAAGATTAACTATGGCTACACCTTC; CDR3 protein: CASSLAEGAKINYGYTF; J gene: TRBJ1-2; clone size: .; D gene: TRBD1; V gene: TRBV7-8
CDR3 DNA: TGTGCCAGCAGCCCCGACAGAAACTACGAGCAGTACTTC; CDR3 protein: CASSPDRNYEQYF; J gene: TRBJ2-7; clone size: .; D gene: .; V gene: TRBV7-3
CDR3 DNA: TGCGCCAGCAGCTTGCAAGCGGGGTGGGAGACCCAGTACTTC; CDR3 protein: CASSLQAGWETQYF; J gene: TRBJ2-5; clone size: .; D gene: TRBD2; V gene: TRBV5-1
CDR3 DNA: TGTGCCAGCTCCCCCGGGACTAGCTTCAATGAGCAGTTCTTC; CDR3 protein: CASSPGTSFNEQFF; J gene: TRBJ2-1; clone size: .; D gene: TRBD2; V gene: TRBV18
CDR3 DNA: TGTGCCAGCAGCTTACGGGGGGACCTCACAGATACGCAGTATTTT; CDR3 protein: CASSLRGDLTDTQYF; J gene: TRBJ2-3; clone size: once; D gene: TRBD2; V gene: TRBV5-6
CDR3 DNA: TGTGCCAGCAGCTTCGACAGGGGCCCAGATACGCAGTATTTT; CDR3 protein: CASSFDRGPDTQYF; J gene: TRBJ2-3; clone size: few; D gene: TRBD1; V gene: TRBV5-4
CDR3 DNA: TGTGCCAGCAGTTACACAGGGGGCACTGAAGCTTTCTTT; CDR3 protein: CASSYTGGTEAFF; J gene: TRBJ1-1; clone size: few; D gene: TRBD1; V gene: TRBV6-5